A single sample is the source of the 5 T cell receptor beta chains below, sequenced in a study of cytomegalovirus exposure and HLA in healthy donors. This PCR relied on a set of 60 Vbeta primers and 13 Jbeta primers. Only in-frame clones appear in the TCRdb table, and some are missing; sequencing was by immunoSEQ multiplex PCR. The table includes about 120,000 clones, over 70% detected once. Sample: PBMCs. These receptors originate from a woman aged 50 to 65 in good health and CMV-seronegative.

The CDR3 DNA reads as TGTGCCAGCAGTTACCCCATTCCGGGACAGGGGACTAGCACAGATACGCAGTATTTT. Protein product: CASSYPIPGQGTSTDTQYF. The rearrangement uses TRBV7-9 and TRBJ2-3; 10 bases fit TRBD1. With 6 bases clipped from V and 0 bases from J, the junction kept 15 bases outside the gene matches. CDR3 length: 19 residues. Looked up from germline, CDR1 is SEHNR and CDR2 is FQNEAQ (reference sequence). The variable domain in full, completed from reference TRBV7-9 and TRBJ2-3, reads DTGVSQNPRHKITKRGQNVTFRCDPISEHNRLYWYRQTLGQGPEFLTYFQNEAQLEKSRLLSDRFSAERPKGSFSTLEIQRTEQGDSAMYLCASSYPIPGQGTSTDTQYFGPGTRLTVL.

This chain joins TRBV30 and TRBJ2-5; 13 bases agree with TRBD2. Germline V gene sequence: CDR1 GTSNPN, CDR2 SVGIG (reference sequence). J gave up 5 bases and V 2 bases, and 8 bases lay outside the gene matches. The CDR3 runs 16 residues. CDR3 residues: CAWSRGLAGASETQYF. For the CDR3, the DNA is TGTGCCTGGAGTCGAGGACTAGCGGGAGCTTCTGAGACCCAGTACTTC.

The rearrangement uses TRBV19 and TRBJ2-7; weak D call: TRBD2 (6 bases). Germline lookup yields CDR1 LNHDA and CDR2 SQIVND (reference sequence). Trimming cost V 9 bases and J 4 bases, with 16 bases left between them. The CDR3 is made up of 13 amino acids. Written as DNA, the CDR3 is TGTGCCAGCCGTCGGACTAATTCTTACGAGCAGTACTTC. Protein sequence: CASRRTNSYEQYF.

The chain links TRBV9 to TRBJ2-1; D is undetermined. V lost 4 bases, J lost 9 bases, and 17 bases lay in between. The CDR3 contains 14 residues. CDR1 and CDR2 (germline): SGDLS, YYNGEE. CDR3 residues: CASSPTEMNAEQFF. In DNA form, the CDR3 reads TGTGCCAGCAGCCCCACGGAGATGAATGCTGAGCAGTTCTTC.

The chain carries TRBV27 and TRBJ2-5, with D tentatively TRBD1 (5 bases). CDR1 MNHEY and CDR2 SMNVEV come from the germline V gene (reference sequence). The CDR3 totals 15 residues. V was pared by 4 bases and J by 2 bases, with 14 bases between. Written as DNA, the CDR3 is TGTGCCAGCAGTTCTGGGGCAGGGTGGCAAGAGACCCAGTACTTC. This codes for CASSSGAGWQETQYF.